The 24 T cell receptor beta chains presented below share a single source sample, sequenced in a study of T cell responses to AZD1222 COVID-19 vaccine. Here immunoSEQ multiplex PCR was the method, and the copy in TCRdb shows in-frame clones only, minus some. Found here are over 85,000 clones, around nine tenths of them singletons; the top ten hold about 15%. This specimen consisted of peripheral blood, obtained 28 days after the second AZD1222 dose. The receptors stem from an adult who received the AZD1222 COVID-19 vaccine.

This clone has just one count. This chain uses TRBV2 with TRBJ2-2; TRBD2 matches 11 bases. This CDR3 comprises 17 residues. The V segment lost 2 bases and the J segment 4 bases; nucleotides outside the gene matches: 6. Germline V gives CDR1 SNHLY, CDR2 FYNNEI. The chain's CDR3 is CASSERALAGGTGELFF. Here the CDR3 DNA reads TGTGCCAGCAGTGAACGGGCGCTAGCGGGGGGCACCGGGGAGCTGTTTTTT.

The J gene is TRBJ1-1, the V gene TRBV18; D gene uncertain. V was trimmed by 2 bases and J by 0 bases, leaving 16 bases between them. The CDR3 is 17 residues long. The V gene's germline CDR1 is KGHSH and CDR2 LQKENI. The CDR3 reads CASSPIQTTDMNTEAFF. CDR3 DNA sequence: TGTGCCAGCTCACCAATACAGACTACTGATATGAACACTGAAGCTTTCTTT.

CDR3 nucleotides: TGTGCCAGCAGTGGGATTCAGCTCAACCTGGGGGGGACAGATACGCAGTATTTT. It is translated as CASSGIQLNLGGTDTQYF. The chain employs TRBV2 and TRBJ2-3, with TRBD2 matching over 7 bases. V dropped 4 bases and J dropped 3; count of bases not matched to a gene: 16. The CDR3 has 18 amino acids. The germline V gene has CDR1 SNHLY and CDR2 FYNNEI.

Here the CDR3 reads CASSQQGQELAKNIQYF. In nucleotides, the CDR3 is TGTGCCAGCAGCCAGCAAGGACAGGAACTAGCCAAAAACATTCAGTACTTC. V gene TRBV7-9 combines with J gene TRBJ2-4; 7 nucleotides align to TRBD1. CDR1 is SEHNR, CDR2 FQNEAQ, per germline (reference sequence). Trimming at V came to 5 bases and at J to 0 bases, leaving 10 bases not matched to a gene. The length of the CDR3 is 17 residues.

This chain joins TRBV10-3 and TRBJ2-3, with 11 bases aligning to TRBD2. Looked up from germline, CDR1 is ENHRY and CDR2 is SYGVKD. The CDR3 is 15 amino acids. Trimming at V came to 6 bases and at J to 1 base, leaving 3 bases not matched to a gene. The CDR3 loop reads CAISQLAGGTDTQYF. CDR3 nucleotides: TGTGCCATCAGCCAACTAGCGGGAGGCACAGATACGCAGTATTTT.

This rearrangement joins TRBV7-9 to TRBJ2-5; TRBD2 matches at 15 bases. In germline, CDR1 is SEHNR, CDR2 FQNEAQ (reference sequence). Trimming at V came to 5 bases and at J to 0 bases, leaving 4 bases not matched to a gene. The CDR3 has 17 residues. CDR3 protein: CASSPGTSGRYQETQYF. As DNA, the CDR3 is TGTGCCAGCAGCCCCGGGACTAGCGGGAGGTACCAAGAGACCCAGTACTTC.

The V and J genes are TRBV6-5 and TRBJ2-7; D could derive from TRBD1 or TRBD2 (5 bases each). CDR1 MNHEY and CDR2 SVGAGI come from the germline V gene. This CDR3 comprises 14 residues. The V end lost 4 bases, the J end lost 1 base, and 11 bases lay between the germline ends. The CDR3 DNA reads TGTGCCAGCAGTTTTGGGACCACTTCCTACGAGCAGTACTTC. It encodes CASSFGTTSYEQYF.

The V and J genes are TRBV5-1 and TRBJ2-2; 9 bases map to TRBD2. V lost 0 bases and J lost 9; bases outside the gene matches: 6. From germline, CDR1 is SGHRS and CDR2 YFSETQ. The CDR3 contains 15 residues. The CDR3 DNA is TGCGCCAGCAGCTTGGCCGGCGGGAGGGCCAGGGAGCTGTTTTTT. This translates into CASSLAGGRARELFF.

The genes are TRBV7-9 and TRBJ2-7; 13 bases map to TRBD2. Trimming at V came to 5 bases and at J to 3 bases, leaving 4 bases not matched to a gene. CDR1 is SEHNR, CDR2 FQNEAQ, per germline (reference sequence). This CDR3 spans 15 amino acids. The CDR3 loop is CASSPRTSGSYEQYF. CDR3 nucleotide sequence: TGTGCCAGCAGCCCCAGGACTAGCGGGAGCTACGAGCAGTACTTC.

The chain links TRBV2 to TRBJ1-5; TRBD1 matches at 10 bases. The CDR3 has 14 amino acids. The ends lost 4 bases at V and 9 bases at J; junction bases unmatched: 6. Germline V gene lookup returns CDR1 SNHLY and CDR2 FYNNEI. CDR3 coding DNA: TGTGCCAGCAGTGCGGGACAGGGGAATTTGCCCCAGCATTTT. Amino acid sequence: CASSAGQGNLPQHF.

This clone occurred a few times. This chain joins TRBV11-3 and TRBJ1-2; TRBD1 agrees at 9 bases. The V and J ends lost 5 bases and 4 bases, in that order; junction bases with no gene match: 8. Per the germline V gene, CDR1 is SGHNT and CDR2 is YENEEA. The CDR3 loop spans 15 amino acids. The CDR3 bases are TGTGCCAGCAGCGTGGCACCGGGACAGGGCTATGGCTACACCTTC. This encodes CASSVAPGQGYGYTF.

The chain combines TRBV3-1 (or the pseudogene TRBV3-2) with TRBJ1-5, with a weak D call TRBD1 (6 bases). The CDR3 totals 14 residues. Germline V gene data show CDR1 as LGHDT and CDR2 as YNNKEL (reference sequence). V was trimmed by 3 bases and J by 2 bases, leaving 8 bases between them. The CDR3 is CASSQGAGNQPQHF. The CDR3 DNA reads as TGTGCCAGCAGCCAGGGGGCGGGCAATCAGCCCCAGCATTTT.

The gene calls are TRBV28 and TRBJ2-7, with 7 bases identical to TRBD2. This CDR3 spans 15 amino acids. After removal of 5 bases from V and 4 bases from J, the junction contained 11 bases not matched to a gene. The germline gives CDR1 MDHEN, CDR2 SYDVKM. CDR3 sequence reads: CASSPPHSGKYEQYF. CDR3 bases: TGTGCCAGCAGTCCCCCTCACAGCGGGAAGTACGAGCAGTACTTC.

This chain joins TRBV28 and TRBJ2-1, with TRBD1 matching over 9 bases. Germline V gene sequence: CDR1 MDHEN, CDR2 SYDVKM. The V gene end was trimmed by 4 bases and the J gene end by 14 bases; junction bases not matched to a gene: 18. The CDR3 has 16 amino acids. The DNA of the CDR3 is TGTGCCAGCAGTTCAATCTCCGGGACAGGGTATTTGTTAGAGTTCTTC. Protein: CASSSISGTGYLLEFF. The variable domain in full, with the rest retrieved from reference TRBV28 and TRBJ2-1, is DVKVTQSSRYLVKRTGEKVFLECVQDMDHENMFWYRQDPGLGLRLIYFSYDVKMKEKGDIPEGYSVSREKKERFSLILESASTNQTSMYLCASSSISGTGYLLEFFGPGTRLTVL.

This clone was observed a single time. V gene TRBV11-3 combines with J gene TRBJ1-3, with D uncertain. This CDR3 spans 12 amino acids. V gave up 8 bases and J gave up 3 bases, with 8 bases separating them. The germline V gene has CDR1 SGHNT and CDR2 YENEEA. The CDR3 nucleotides are TGTGCCAGCGGGGTCTTTGGAAACACCATATATTTT. The encoded protein is CASGVFGNTIYF.

V gene TRBV28 combines with J gene TRBJ2-1; 14 bases are shared with TRBD2. CDR3 length: 14 residues. The germline CDR1 and CDR2 sequences are MDHEN and SYDVKM. Trimming removed 7 bases from V and 8 bases from J; junction bases left unmatched: 4. CDR3 DNA: TGTGCCAGCATCTCGACTAGCGGGAGGGATGAGCAGTTCTTC. Protein sequence: CASISTSGRDEQFF. Filled out from reference TRBV28 and TRBJ2-1, the complete variable domain reads DVKVTQSSRYLVKRTGEKVFLECVQDMDHENMFWYRQDPGLGLRLIYFSYDVKMKEKGDIPEGYSVSREKKERFSLILESASTNQTSMYLCASISTSGRDEQFFGPGTRLTVL.

V and J are TRBV7-9 and TRBJ2-2, with a weak D call TRBD2 (7 bases). The CDR3 covers 16 residues. The V gene lost 4 bases and the J gene lost 8 bases, with 20 bases spanning the gap. The germline V gene has CDR1 SEHNR and CDR2 FQNEAQ (reference sequence). The CDR3 loop reads CASSYPRGGLRGELFF. As DNA, the CDR3 is TGTGCCAGCAGCTATCCGAGGGGGGGGCTCCGAGGGGAGCTGTTTTTT.

This sequence joins TRBV15 and TRBJ1-1; D is unclear. The CDR3 runs 15 residues. Deletions cut 5 bases from V and 1 base from J, with 14 bases between. Germline values: CDR1 LNHNV, CDR2 YYDKDF (reference sequence). CDR3 DNA: TGTGCCACCAGCCCGAGCGGAGGGAGGAACACTGAAGCTTTCTTT. It yields the protein CATSPSGGRNTEAFF.

In its sample, this clone was seen once. The chain recombines TRBV10-1 with TRBJ2-3; TRBD2 agrees at 8 bases. Trimming cost V 6 bases and J 2 bases; bases outside gene matches: 7. The germline V gene encodes CDR1 WNHNN and CDR2 SYGVQD (reference sequence). The CDR3 extends over 15 amino acids. The CDR3 bases are TGCGCCAGCAGAAGAACTAGCGGAGACACAGATACGCAGTATTTT. Protein product: CASRRTSGDTDTQYF.

V usage is TRBV4-2 and J usage is TRBJ2-1; D is possibly TRBD2 (5 bases). This CDR3 has 17 amino acids. Germline V gene sequence: CDR1 LGHNA, CDR2 YNFKEQ. Trimming cost V 2 bases and J 0 bases, with 14 bases left between them. CDR3 bases: TGTGCCAGCAGCCAACCAACGGACTCCAGCTCCTACAATGAGCAGTTCTTC. The encoded protein is CASSQPTDSSSYNEQFF.

CDR3 region: CAARWGYGELFF. The CDR3 nucleotides read TGTGCCGCCAGGTGGGGGTACGGGGAGCTGTTTTTT. This chain joins TRBV12-3 or TRBV12-4 and TRBJ2-2, with D perhaps given as TRBD1 or TRBD2 (5 bases each). V was pared by 11 bases and J by 7 bases, with 14 bases between. The CDR3 loop spans 12 amino acids.

This chain connects TRBV18 to TRBJ1-4; the match to TRBD1 covers 9 bases. Germline V gene lookup returns CDR1 KGHSH and CDR2 LQKENI. This CDR3 is 14 amino acids long. The junction had 6 bases not matched to a gene; V was cut back by 6 bases and J by 7 bases. The CDR3 coding sequence is TGTGCCAGCTCCACAGGGGGCGCGTCTGAAAAACTGTTTTTT. This encodes CASSTGGASEKLFF.

This chain links TRBV9 with TRBJ2-2; D unclear. The V and J ends lost 0 bases and 7 bases respectively, with 7 bases between them. Germline values: CDR1 SGDLS, CDR2 YYNGEE. The CDR3 spans 13 residues. The CDR3 coding sequence is TGTGCCAGCAGCGTAGAGTGGTTCGGGGAGCTGTTTTTT. Translation gives CASSVEWFGELFF.

V and J are TRBV7-2 and TRBJ2-1; 9 nucleotides match TRBD2. This CDR3 comprises 15 residues. Trimming at V came to 5 bases and at J to 6 bases, leaving 8 bases not matched to a gene. CDR1 and CDR2 from the germline V gene are SGHTA and FQGNSA. The CDR3 bases are TGTGCCAGCAGCGAGGGACTAGCTTTCCTCAATGAGCAGTTCTTC. It encodes CASSEGLAFLNEQFF.